A single sample gave rise to the 32 T cell receptor beta chains below, sequenced in a study of cytomegalovirus exposure and HLA in healthy donors. Both 60 Vbeta primers and 13 Jbeta primers went into the PCR. Measured with immunoSEQ multiplex PCR; TCRdb has only the in-frame clones, and not every one. The table shows approximately 260,000 clones, with roughly 81% occurring only once. The sequencing sample was made of PBMCs. These receptors all stem from a woman aged 40 to 50 in good health and CMV-seropositive.

The DNA for the CDR3 is TGTGCCAGCAGTCCCCTGACAGGTGAAGCTTTCTTT. Residues: CASSPLTGEAFF. The V gene is TRBV27, the J gene TRBJ1-1, with TRBD1 as a possible D gene (6 bases). The V end was cut by 5 bases, the J end by 7 bases, with 11 bases between. The CDR3 extends over 12 amino acids. Looked up from germline, CDR1 is MNHEY and CDR2 is SMNVEV (reference sequence).

The CDR3 is CASSVEVGEGTDTQYF. CDR3 bases: TGTGCCAGCAGCGTAGAGGTCGGGGAGGGTACAGATACGCAGTATTTT. The chain has TRBV9 and TRBJ2-3; 7 nucleotides align to TRBD2. Germline CDR1 SGDLS, CDR2 YYNGEE. The CDR3 is 16 amino acids. Trimming took 0 bases from V and 3 from J; bases not matched to a gene: 7.

The chain carries TRBV7-3 and TRBJ2-3; 8 nucleotides line up with TRBD2. The V and J ends lost 3 bases and 0 bases, in that order; junction bases with no gene match: 14. Germline V CDR1 and CDR2: SGHTA, FQGTGA. The CDR3 consists of 19 residues. CDR3 nucleotides: TGTGCCAGCAGCTTCTATGCTACTAGCGGCGATTCTAGCACAGATACGCAGTATTTT. It specifies CASSFYATSGDSSTDTQYF.

The chain couples TRBV7-2 to TRBJ2-7; D possibly corresponds to TRBD1 (5 bases). V shed 1 base and J shed 4 bases, with 14 bases lying between them. This CDR3 spans 15 amino acids. From germline, CDR1 is SGHTA and CDR2 FQGNSA. The CDR3 sequence: CASSLGQGVRYEQYF. As DNA, the CDR3 is TGTGCCAGCAGCTTAGGTCAGGGCGTGAGGTACGAGCAGTACTTC.

Only one count was recorded for this clone. The junction departs from germline at one end; a sequencing error may be responsible. The chain combines TRBV6-6 with TRBJ2-5, with D maybe TRBD2 (6 bases). Germline V CDR1 and CDR2: MNHNY, SVGAGI (reference sequence). The CDR3 totals 13 residues. The CDR3 here is CASSLDYQGTQYF. CDR3 DNA sequence: TGTGCCAGCAGTTTGGACTACCAAGGGACCCAGTACTTC.

Here the CDR3 reads CASSSGVTGELFF. In nucleotides, the CDR3 is TGTGCCAGCAGTTCAGGGGTCACCGGGGAGCTGTTTTTT. The J gene is TRBJ2-2, the V gene TRBV27, with a weak D call TRBD1 (6 bases). The germline V gene has CDR1 MNHEY and CDR2 SMNVEV (reference sequence). The CDR3 extends over 13 amino acids. V lost 4 bases and J lost 4, with 7 bases in between.

This chain joins TRBV27 and TRBJ2-5, with D possibly being TRBD1 (6 bases). The V and J ends lost 3 bases and 9 bases respectively, with 17 bases between them. Germline V CDR1 and CDR2: MNHEY, SMNVEV (reference sequence). The CDR3 sequence is 14 residues long. CDR3 region: CASSLSQGMGSQYF. Here the CDR3 DNA reads TGTGCCAGCAGTTTGAGTCAGGGGATGGGGTCCCAGTACTTC.

This chain links TRBV9 with TRBJ1-2; D gene uncertain. The CDR3 runs 13 residues. The germline V gene has CDR1 SGDLS and CDR2 YYNGEE. The ends were cut back, 0 bases at V and 6 bases at J, with 9 bases in the middle. The CDR3 DNA is TGTGCCAGCAGCGTAGGGGCGAGGGATGGCTACACCTTC. This sequence encodes CASSVGARDGYTF.

The chain has TRBV6-5 and TRBJ2-7, with 8 bases lining up with TRBD1. From germline, CDR1 is MNHEY and CDR2 SVGAGI. CDR3 length equals 15 residues. V dropped 2 bases and J dropped 5; count of bases not matched to a gene: 8. CDR3 nucleotide sequence: TGTGCCAGCAGTTACCGCGGGACAGGCGGTGACGAGCAGTACTTC. Translated: CASSYRGTGGDEQYF.

CDR3: CASSDPTGTSGSDLEQFF. For the CDR3, the DNA is TGTGCCAGCAGCGACCCCACCGGGACTAGCGGGAGCGATCTTGAGCAGTTCTTC. The chain uses TRBV7-9 and TRBJ2-1; TRBD2 agrees at 14 bases. After removal of 5 bases from V and 9 bases from J, the junction contained 15 bases not matched to a gene. From germline, CDR1 is SEHNR and CDR2 FQNEAQ (reference sequence). This CDR3 spans 18 amino acids. Together with reference TRBV7-9 and TRBJ2-1, the CDR3 gives the full variable domain: DTGVSQNPRHKITKRGQNVTFRCDPISEHNRLYWYRQTLGQGPEFLTYFQNEAQLEKSRLLSDRFSAERPKGSFSTLEIQRTEQGDSAMYLCASSDPTGTSGSDLEQFFGPGTRLTVL.

The chain recombines TRBV4-2 with TRBJ2-3, with 14 nucleotides matching TRBD2. Germline-derived CDR1 and CDR2 are LGHNA and YNFKEQ. The CDR3 has 20 amino acids. J gave up 4 bases and V 2 bases, and 14 bases lay outside the gene matches. CDR3 sequence reads: CASSQQKLGLAGERADTQYF. Written as DNA, the CDR3 is TGTGCCAGCAGCCAACAAAAGTTGGGACTAGCGGGAGAGAGGGCAGATACGCAGTATTTT.

The table lists this clone with a few counts. The rearrangement links TRBV19 to TRBJ2-5; perhaps TRBD2 as D (6 bases). V gave up 5 bases and J gave up 2 bases, with 12 bases separating them. The CDR3 is 14 amino acids. Germline V gene data show CDR1 as LNHDA and CDR2 as SQIVND (reference sequence). CDR3 sequence: CASSLGGGQETQYF. The CDR3 DNA reads as TGTGCCAGTAGTCTCGGGGGTGGGCAAGAGACCCAGTACTTC.

The CDR3 reads CASSPTRLGTDTQYF. In nucleotides, the CDR3 is TGTGCCAGCAGTCCGACTAGACTAGGCACAGATACGCAGTATTTT. The chain has TRBV6-6 and TRBJ2-3; tentative D call: TRBD2 (6 bases). Looked up from germline, CDR1 is MNHNY and CDR2 is SVGAGI (reference sequence). Trimming took off 5 bases at V and 1 base at J, with 13 bases between the two ends. The CDR3 runs to 15 residues.

This clone was seen a few times. V is TRBV15 and J is TRBJ2-7, with TRBD1 as a possible D gene (6 bases). The CDR3 runs to 15 residues. Trimming shortened V by 2 bases and J by 0 bases, and 11 bases separated the two germline ends. Germline CDR1 LNHNV, CDR2 YYDKDF (reference sequence). CDR3 sequence (DNA): TGTGCCACCAGCAGATCCGGGACATACTCCTACGAGCAGTACTTC. Translated, it gives CATSRSGTYSYEQYF.

The chain combines TRBV7-9 with TRBJ2-1, with D possibly TRBD2 on 5 matching bases. Germline V gene data show CDR1 as SEHNR and CDR2 as FQNEAQ (reference sequence). Trimming stripped 5 bases from V and 4 bases from J, with 15 bases between. The CDR3 consists of 15 residues. The CDR3 nucleotides are TGTGCCAGCAGCCTTCAGCGGATCGGGTACAATGAGCAGTTCTTC. Translating gives CASSLQRIGYNEQFF.

The rearrangement uses TRBV7-8 and TRBJ2-7, with D perhaps matching TRBD2 (6 bases). This CDR3 comprises 15 residues. Deletions cut 0 bases from V and 3 bases from J, with 12 bases between. Germline V gene lookup returns CDR1 SGHVS and CDR2 FQNEAQ. The CDR3 protein is CASSLAGGLGYEQYF. CDR3 DNA sequence: TGTGCCAGCAGCTTAGCCGGGGGTCTAGGCTACGAGCAGTACTTC.

V and J are TRBV28 and TRBJ1-2; D is uncertain. The V end was cut by 6 bases, the J end by 5 bases, with 13 bases between. This CDR3 is built from 13 residues. Germline V gene data show CDR1 as MDHEN and CDR2 as SYDVKM. The CDR3 here is CASSRIQTYGYTF. CDR3 sequence (DNA): TGTGCCAGCAGCCGTATCCAGACATATGGCTACACCTTC.

The chain links TRBV5-6 to TRBJ2-7; 9 bases line up with TRBD2. The CDR3 has 16 residues. Germline V gene data show CDR1 as SGHDT and CDR2 as YYEEEE. The J segment lost 3 bases and the V segment lost 6 bases, leaving 13 bases of the junction unmatched. CDR3 amino acids: CASTINPSGKLYEQYF. CDR3 sequence (DNA): TGTGCCAGCACCATAAACCCTAGCGGGAAACTCTACGAGCAGTACTTC.

V gene TRBV28 combines with J gene TRBJ2-7, with 10 bases identical to TRBD1. Trimming took 6 bases from V and 6 from J; bases not matched to a gene: 8. This CDR3 spans 14 amino acids. Germline CDR1 and CDR2: MDHEN and SYDVKM. The CDR3: CASSPGDRGSEQYF. Written as DNA, the CDR3 is TGTGCCAGCAGCCCGGGGGACAGGGGAAGCGAGCAGTACTTC.

This chain connects TRBV11-3 to TRBJ2-1, with 9 bases aligning to TRBD2. The CDR3 is 15 residues long. The ends lost 4 bases at V and 15 bases at J; junction bases unmatched: 16. From germline, CDR1 is SGHNT and CDR2 YENEEA. The CDR3, as DNA: TGTGCCAGCAGCTCTAGAGCGGGAGGTGAGTTCGGTGCGTTCTTC. Its protein product is CASSSRAGGEFGAFF.

This clone occurred a few times. The chain combines TRBV18 with TRBJ2-5, with D maybe TRBD2 (5 bases). V gave up 2 bases and J gave up 0 bases, with 10 bases separating them. The CDR3 sequence is 15 residues long. The V gene's germline CDR1 is KGHSH and CDR2 LQKENI. CDR3 residues: CASSPGLLYQETQYF. The CDR3 DNA is TGTGCCAGCTCACCAGGACTCCTGTACCAAGAGACCCAGTACTTC.

The chain couples TRBV13 to TRBJ2-1; 10 bases align to TRBD2. This CDR3 spans 16 amino acids. J gave up 7 bases and V 5 bases, and 11 bases lay outside the gene matches. Germline V lookup: CDR1 PRHDT, CDR2 FYEKMQ (reference sequence). The CDR3, as DNA: TGTGCCAGCAGCCACCTCCTAGCGGGAGTGGAAAATGAGCAGTTCTTC. Translating gives CASSHLLAGVENEQFF.

This chain joins TRBV7-2 and TRBJ2-7; 12 nucleotides align to TRBD2. Trimming removed 6 bases from V and 10 bases from J; junction bases left unmatched: 10. The germline V gene encodes CDR1 SGHTA and CDR2 FQGNSA. The length of the CDR3 is 14 residues. Written as DNA, the CDR3 is TGTGCCAGCAGAACCCCGGGACTAGCGGGCGCACAGTACTTC. Protein product: CASRTPGLAGAQYF.

This rearrangement joins TRBV4-3 to TRBJ1-1; D not resolved. The CDR3 is 16 residues long. Trimming cost V 0 bases and J 3 bases, with 14 bases left between them. CDR1 LGHNA and CDR2 YSLEER come from the germline V gene. CDR3 nucleotides: TGCGCCAGCAGCCAAGAAGGCAGAGTGCGGTACACTGAAGCTTTCTTT. Its protein is CASSQEGRVRYTEAFF.

The chain employs TRBV2 and TRBJ2-7; 11 bases align to TRBD2. J lost 0 bases, V lost 3 bases, and 1 base had no gene match. This CDR3 has 15 amino acids. Per germline, CDR1 SNHLY and CDR2 FYNNEI. The CDR3 protein is CASSELAGGSYEQYF. The CDR3 nucleotides are TGTGCCAGCAGTGAGCTAGCGGGAGGCTCCTACGAGCAGTACTTC.

The chain employs TRBV28 and TRBJ2-7; D is possibly TRBD2 (5 bases). Germline CDR1 MDHEN, CDR2 SYDVKM. CDR3 length: 14 residues. With 3 bases removed from V and 6 bases from J, the gap between germline ends came to 15 bases. CDR3 DNA sequence: TGTGCCAGCAGTTTCTCTCCGGGGTCCAGCGAGCAGTACTTC. It is translated as CASSFSPGSSEQYF.

This clone was detected a few times. This chain links TRBV25-1 with TRBJ1-5, with TRBD1 as a possible D gene (5 bases). CDR1 and CDR2 (germline): MGHDK, SYGVNS. The V gene lost 3 bases and the J gene lost 7 bases, with 7 bases spanning the gap. This CDR3 has 12 residues. CDR3 in DNA: TGTGCCAGCAGTGATGGGGGGCAGCCCCAGCATTTT. Translation: CASSDGGQPQHF. The complete variable domain, with remaining parts taken from reference TRBV25-1 and TRBJ1-5, reads EADIYQTPRYLVIGTGKKITLECSQTMGHDKMYWYQQDPGMELHLIHYSYGVNSTEKGDLSSESTVSRIRTEHFPLTLESARPSHTSQYLCASSDGGQPQHFGDGTRLSIL.

J is TRBJ2-1 and V is TRBV10-3, with D maybe TRBD2 (6 bases). Trimming took off 4 bases at V and 2 bases at J, with 12 bases between the two ends. The CDR3 runs to 15 residues. CDR1 and CDR2 from the germline V gene are ENHRY and SYGVKD. As DNA, the CDR3 is TGTGCCATCAGTGTTGGGGGAGGCCCCTACAATGAGCAGTTCTTC. Protein: CAISVGGGPYNEQFF.

A few counts support this clone. This rearrangement joins TRBV21-1 to TRBJ2-1; the DNA was not used to check the table's D call, TRBD1. TRBV21-1 is given as a pseudogene. The CDR3 totals 18 residues. CDR3 DNA sequence: TGTGCCAGCAGCAAAACTGATCCGGGACAGGGGGCGCGGGATGAGCAGTTCTTC. This translates into CASSKTDPGQGARDEQFF.

The rearrangement uses TRBV15 and TRBJ2-1, with 13 positions matching TRBD2. The V gene's germline CDR1 is LNHNV and CDR2 YYDKDF (reference sequence). The V and J ends lost 8 bases and 7 bases, in that order; junction bases with no gene match: 8. The CDR3 runs 15 residues. The CDR3 sequence is CATVGLAGYGNEQFF. CDR3 bases: TGTGCCACCGTGGGACTAGCGGGATATGGGAATGAGCAGTTCTTC.

This clone was seen only a few times. CDR3 protein: CASSSLQGFFTEAFF. CDR3 sequence (DNA): TGTGCCAGCAGCTCTCTACAGGGGTTTTTCACTGAAGCTTTCTTT. The chain uses TRBV7-9 and TRBJ1-1, with 7 bases matching TRBD1. The V segment lost 4 bases and the J segment 4 bases; nucleotides outside the gene matches: 9. Germline-derived CDR1 and CDR2 are SEHNR and FQNEAQ (reference sequence). The CDR3 consists of 15 residues.

The V call is TRBV30, the J call TRBJ1-2, with TRBD1 as a possible D gene (5 bases). CDR1 is GTSNPN and CDR2 is SVGIG in the germline V gene (reference sequence). Between the trimmed V and J ends, which lost 4 bases and 7 bases, there was a span of 22 bases. The CDR3 extends over 15 amino acids. CDR3 region: CAWTSPGGVLGGYTF. In DNA, the CDR3 is TGTGCCTGGACTTCCCCCGGGGGAGTGCTGGGTGGCTACACCTTC.